The present T cell receptor beta chain was sequenced within a study of T cell changes during pregnancy in multiple sclerosis. The sample holds one count of this clone. The assay was immunoSEQ multiplex PCR, and TCRdb's table has in-frame clones only and misses some. Of around 50,000 clones listed, 94% are singletons. This clonotype was sampled from a female donor with multiple sclerosis, enrolled in a pregnancy study. The sequencing used CD8+ T cells from peripheral blood mononuclear cells, collected in the first trimester of pregnancy.

The CDR3 DNA is TGTGCCAGCAGCTTTCTAGCGGGAGGGGGGACCTACAATGAGCAGTTCTTC. Translating it yields CASSFLAGGGTYNEQFF. The chain combines TRBV5-8 with TRBJ2-1, with TRBD2 matching over 12 bases. The germline CDR1 and CDR2 sequences are SGHTS and YDEGEE. With 2 bases clipped from V and 2 bases from J, the junction kept 5 bases outside the gene matches. The CDR3 length is 17 residues.